These 32 T cell receptor beta chains were sequenced from one sample in a study of blood T cell repertoires in COVID-19. Here immunoSEQ multiplex PCR was the method, and the copy in TCRdb shows in-frame clones only, minus some. The repertoire has roughly 330,000 clones, around 90% of them found once; the top ten carry approximately 9.4%. The sample taken for sequencing was peripheral blood. These receptors all stem from a man aged 25 to 40 with COVID-19, enrolled during active disease.

This clone was counted a few times. The rearrangement uses TRBV9 and TRBJ1-2, with 7 positions matching TRBD1. Trimming cost V 4 bases and J 3 bases; bases outside gene matches: 9. There are 15 residues in the CDR3. The germline CDR1 and CDR2 sequences are SGDLS and YYNGEE. The CDR3 DNA follows: TGTGCCAGCAGCCCGAAACCCGACAGGGACTATGGCTACACCTTC. This gives the protein CASSPKPDRDYGYTF.

As to this clone: The same CDR3 also results from other DNA sequences found in this sample. This chain links TRBV7-2 with TRBJ2-7; 10 bases line up with TRBD2. This CDR3 contains 15 residues. Per germline, CDR1 SGHTA and CDR2 FQGNSA. The V segment lost 2 bases and the J segment 2 bases; nucleotides outside the gene matches: 3. The CDR3 bases are TGTGCCAGCAGCTTATTAGCGGGGGGCACCTACGAGCAGTACTTC. It translates to CASSLLAGGTYEQYF.

A single count supports this clone. The chain is built from TRBV4-3 and TRBJ2-1, with 12 bases lining up with TRBD2. CDR1 and CDR2 (germline): LGHNA, YSLEER. This CDR3 region has 19 residues. V shed 4 bases and J 0 bases; nucleotides not matched to a gene: 10. Here the CDR3 DNA reads TGCGCCAGCAGCCGCGGGACTAGCGGGTCTCTGAGCTCCTACAATGAGCAGTTCTTC. Its protein is CASSRGTSGSLSSYNEQFF.

The chain carries TRBV7-3 and TRBJ2-7; TRBD2 is a possible D gene (5 bases). Trimming left V 1 base short and J 0 bases short, with 7 bases between. This CDR3 spans 14 amino acids. In germline, CDR1 is SGHTA, CDR2 FQGTGA. Here the CDR3 DNA reads TGTGCCAGCAGCTTAAAAGGAGGCTCCTACGAGCAGTACTTC. Residues: CASSLKGGSYEQYF.

As regards this clone: The sample holds other DNA sequences that translate to the same CDR3. This chain connects TRBV18 to TRBJ2-1; 9 nucleotides line up with TRBD1. Germline V CDR1 and CDR2: KGHSH, LQKENI. The J segment lost 4 bases and the V segment lost 3 bases, leaving 4 bases of the junction unmatched. The CDR3 runs 15 residues. In DNA form, the CDR3 reads TGTGCCAGCTCACCTCCGGGACAGGGTTACAATGAGCAGTTCTTC. Translation: CASSPPGQGYNEQFF.

The chain combines TRBV19 with TRBJ1-1; 10 bases agree with TRBD1. CDR3 length: 17 amino acids. From germline, CDR1 is LNHDA and CDR2 SQIVND (reference sequence). Unmatched junction bases numbered 9, after V lost 5 bases and J lost 0 bases. The CDR3 DNA reads TGTGCCAGTAGTTCTCCGGGACAGGGGATCTTGAACACTGAAGCTTTCTTT. Its translation: CASSSPGQGILNTEAFF. Combining the CDR3 with reference TRBV19 and TRBJ1-1 gives the whole variable domain DGGITQSPKYLFRKEGQNVTLSCEQNLNHDAMYWYRQDPGQGLRLIYYSQIVNDFQKGDIAEGYSVSREKKESFPLTVTSAQKNPTAFYLCASSSPGQGILNTEAFFGQGTRLTVV.

The chain's CDR3 is CASRGASYEQYF. The DNA for the CDR3 is TGTGCCAGCAGGGGGGCCTCCTACGAGCAGTACTTC. The chain uses TRBV2 and TRBJ2-7, with D maybe TRBD1 (6 bases). Trimming took 6 bases from V and 0 from J, leaving 6 bases between them. This CDR3 has 12 amino acids. Per the germline V gene, CDR1 is SNHLY and CDR2 is FYNNEI.

The chain is built from TRBV5-1 and TRBJ2-3, with a weak D call TRBD1 (6 bases). V shed 1 base and J shed 2 bases, with 17 bases lying between them. Looked up from germline, CDR1 is SGHRS and CDR2 is YFSETQ. This CDR3 has 17 residues. This chain's CDR3 is CASSLTVQGLFTDTQYF. In DNA, the CDR3 is TGCGCCAGCAGCTTGACTGTTCAGGGGCTCTTCACAGATACGCAGTATTTT.

This clone was seen just once. The chain has TRBV5-1 and TRBJ2-2; TRBD2 agrees at 12 bases. CDR1 is SGHRS and CDR2 is YFSETQ in the germline V gene. After removal of 3 bases from V and 7 bases from J, the junction contained 4 bases not matched to a gene. CDR3 length: 15 residues. Here the CDR3 reads CASSYGLAGNGELFF. CDR3 DNA sequence: TGCGCCAGCAGCTACGGACTAGCGGGAAACGGGGAGCTGTTTTTT.

V is TRBV19 and J is TRBJ1-2, with 8 bases fitting TRBD1. The CDR3 covers 13 residues. Losses at the gene ends were 4 bases for V and 5 bases for J; bases not matched to a gene: 3. Germline V gene data show CDR1 as LNHDA and CDR2 as SQIVND (reference sequence). This CDR3 is CASSSGQGYGYTF. The CDR3 region has the DNA TGTGCCAGTAGTAGCGGACAGGGATATGGCTACACCTTC.

The chain carries TRBV29-1 and TRBJ1-1; 8 bases line up with TRBD1. The V and J ends lost 6 bases and 11 bases, in that order; junction bases with no gene match: 14. This CDR3 spans 13 amino acids. Germline lookup yields CDR1 SQVTM and CDR2 ANQGSEA. CDR3 sequence (DNA): TGCAGCGTATCAATCCAGGGGGCGAGTGACGCTTTCTTT. Its translation: CSVSIQGASDAFF.

The rearrangement uses TRBV7-3 and TRBJ2-3; the D gene is possibly TRBD2 (6 bases). The CDR3 is 14 amino acids. Trimming took 5 bases from V and 0 from J, leaving 9 bases between them. CDR1 is SGHTA and CDR2 is FQGTGA in the germline V gene. CDR3 nucleotide sequence: TGTGCCAGCAGCACCGGGACTAGCACAGATACGCAGTATTTT. Its translation: CASSTGTSTDTQYF.

This clone is a singleton in its sample. V and J are TRBV2 and TRBJ1-4, with TRBD1 identical over 7 bases. V was pared by 8 bases and J by 3 bases, with 9 bases of the junction left unmatched. Germline CDR1 SNHLY, CDR2 FYNNEI. The CDR3 length is 15 residues. The CDR3 DNA reads TGTGCCAGCGAGGGCAGGGGGAGAGCTAATGAAAAACTGTTTTTT. Amino acid sequence: CASEGRGRANEKLFF.

This clone was observed a single time. The chain combines TRBV4-2 with TRBJ2-1; tentative D call: TRBD2 (5 bases). The CDR3 is 16 amino acids. Trimming removed 0 bases at V and 0 bases at J, with 9 bases between. CDR1 LGHNA and CDR2 YNFKEQ come from the germline V gene. In DNA form, the CDR3 reads TGTGCCAGCAGCCAAGATGGCGGGTACTCCTACAATGAGCAGTTCTTC. Amino acids: CASSQDGGYSYNEQFF.

This rearrangement joins TRBV4-2 to TRBJ1-4, with D hard to call. Germline-derived CDR1 and CDR2 are LGHNA and YNFKEQ. Trimming removed 4 bases at V and 0 bases at J, with 9 bases between. The CDR3 totals 15 residues. CDR3 DNA: TGTGCCAGCAGCCCCAATACAGCAACTAATGAAAAACTGTTTTTT. This sequence encodes CASSPNTATNEKLFF.

V usage is TRBV7-9 and J usage is TRBJ1-5; perhaps TRBD1 as D (5 bases). V was clipped by 1 base and J by 6 bases, with 16 bases between them. The CDR3 length is 16 residues. Germline CDR1 SEHNR, CDR2 FQNEAQ (reference sequence). This CDR3 reads CASSLVTTGLSQPQHF. The CDR3 DNA reads TGTGCCAGCAGCTTAGTTACTACAGGCCTTAGTCAGCCCCAGCATTTT.

The chain joins TRBV7-2 to TRBJ2-5, with 15 positions matching TRBD2. The junction had 8 bases not matched to a gene; V was cut back by 5 bases and J by 4 bases. The CDR3 runs to 17 residues. The V gene's germline CDR1 is SGHTA and CDR2 FQGNSA. The CDR3 DNA reads TGTGCCAGCAGCCCCTTCGTGGGACTAGCGGGGGGAGAGACCCAGTACTTC. This gives the protein CASSPFVGLAGGETQYF.

This chain links TRBV18 with TRBJ2-1; a weak D match, TRBD2 (6 bases). The V and J ends lost 1 base and 9 bases respectively, with 16 bases between them. CDR1 is KGHSH, CDR2 LQKENI, per germline. CDR3 length equals 15 residues. The chain's CDR3 is CASSPQSRDLAEQFF. Here the CDR3 DNA reads TGTGCCAGCTCACCACAGTCGCGGGATCTCGCTGAGCAGTTCTTC.

J is TRBJ2-5 and V is TRBV7-8; 10 nucleotides align to TRBD2. The CDR3 contains 16 residues. Germline V gene sequence: CDR1 SGHVS, CDR2 FQNEAQ. After removal of 5 bases from V and 4 bases from J, the junction contained 10 bases not matched to a gene. CDR3 sequence reads: CASSRSSAGGLETQYF. CDR3 sequence (DNA): TGTGCCAGCAGCCGCTCCTCAGCGGGGGGGCTAGAGACCCAGTACTTC.

The rearrangement links TRBV7-2 to TRBJ1-6; D is unresolved. The germline V gene encodes CDR1 SGHTA and CDR2 FQGNSA. The V end was cut by 2 bases, the J end by 6 bases, with 14 bases between. CDR3 length equals 16 residues. CDR3 sequence (DNA): TGTGCCAGCAGCTTATACCACACGGAGGCTAATTCACCCCTCCACTTT. It encodes CASSLYHTEANSPLHF.

The chain is built from TRBV11-3 and TRBJ2-1; D is perhaps TRBD2 (5 bases). The CDR3 spans 14 residues. V was clipped by 4 bases and J by 9 bases, with 16 bases between them. Germline CDR1 and CDR2: SGHNT and YENEEA. CDR3 bases: TGTGCCAGCAGCTCCCAATCGGGGAGTAGTGAGCAGTTCTTC. This sequence encodes CASSSQSGSSEQFF.

V and J are TRBV9 and TRBJ2-1; TRBD1 matches 10 bases. The CDR3 is 15 amino acids. Germline values: CDR1 SGDLS, CDR2 YYNGEE. With V trimmed by 0 bases and J by 6 bases, 3 bases remained unmatched. The CDR3 sequence: CASSVAGQGVNEQFF. CDR3 coding DNA: TGTGCCAGCAGCGTAGCTGGACAGGGGGTCAATGAGCAGTTCTTC.

The rearrangement links TRBV29-1 to TRBJ1-1, with D unresolved. Per the germline V gene, CDR1 is SQVTM and CDR2 is ANQGSEA. This CDR3 is built from 13 residues. Trimming took 6 bases from V and 0 from J, leaving 11 bases between them. CDR3 protein: CSVHLTLNTEAFF. CDR3 bases: TGCAGCGTGCACCTAACTTTGAACACTGAAGCTTTCTTT.

The gene calls are TRBV7-9 and TRBJ2-7; no clear D. This CDR3 contains 14 residues. The germline CDR1 and CDR2 sequences are SEHNR and FQNEAQ (reference sequence). V dropped 3 bases and J dropped 0 bases, with 9 bases sitting between them. The CDR3: CASSLAPLSYEQYF. The CDR3 DNA reads TGTGCCAGCAGCTTGGCCCCCCTCTCCTACGAGCAGTACTTC.

This chain connects TRBV5-1 to TRBJ1-4; maybe TRBD1 (6 bases). V dropped 1 base and J dropped 11 bases, with 15 bases sitting between them. Germline values: CDR1 SGHRS, CDR2 YFSETQ. This CDR3 spans 14 amino acids. CDR3 loop: CASSLTRDTPKLFF. Written as DNA, the CDR3 is TGCGCCAGCAGCTTGACCAGGGACACTCCTAAACTGTTTTTT.

The V call is TRBV19, the J call TRBJ2-5, with TRBD1 matching 8 bases. The V segment lost 5 bases and the J segment 5 bases; nucleotides outside the gene matches: 7. CDR3 length: 14 amino acids. Per germline, CDR1 LNHDA and CDR2 SQIVND (reference sequence). CDR3 DNA sequence: TGTGCCAGTAGTTTACAGGGGGTAGGCGAGACCCAGTACTTC. Encoded protein: CASSLQGVGETQYF. Supplemented by reference TRBV19 and TRBJ2-5, the full variable domain reads DGGITQSPKYLFRKEGQNVTLSCEQNLNHDAMYWYRQDPGQGLRLIYYSQIVNDFQKGDIAEGYSVSREKKESFPLTVTSAQKNPTAFYLCASSLQGVGETQYFGPGTRLLVL.

V gene TRBV7-3 combines with J gene TRBJ2-3; a possible D gene is TRBD2 (6 bases). Between the trimmed V and J ends, which lost 5 bases and 2 bases, there was a span of 14 bases. This CDR3 comprises 15 residues. The germline gives CDR1 SGHTA, CDR2 FQGTGA. CDR3 region: CASSPRRGTTDTQYF. The CDR3 coding sequence is TGTGCCAGCAGCCCCCGGAGGGGTACCACAGATACGCAGTATTTT. The whole variable domain, remainder taken from reference TRBV7-3 and TRBJ2-3, is GAGVSQTPSNKVTEKGKYVELRCDPISGHTALYWYRQSLGQGPEFLIYFQGTGAADDSGLPNDRFFAVRPEGSVSTLKIQRTERGDSAVYLCASSPRRGTTDTQYFGPGTRLTVL.

This rearrangement joins TRBV6-4 to TRBJ2-1, with 12 positions matching TRBD2. V shed 4 bases, J shed 9 bases, and the junction held 10 bases outside the gene matches. The CDR3 loop spans 16 amino acids. Looked up from germline, CDR1 is MRHNA and CDR2 is SNTAGT. The CDR3 DNA reads as TGTGCCAGCAGTGCCATAGGGGGACTAGCGGGCGGTGAGCAGTTCTTC. Its translation: CASSAIGGLAGGEQFF.

The gene calls are TRBV12-3 or TRBV12-4 and TRBJ1-2, with a weak D call TRBD1 (5 bases). The CDR3 loop spans 13 amino acids. Trimming pared 2 bases from V and 8 bases from J, leaving 12 bases between. CDR3 region: CASSLQGYQGYTF. In nucleotides, the CDR3 is TGTGCCAGCAGTTTACAGGGCTATCAGGGCTACACCTTC.

This chain links TRBV5-1 with TRBJ2-5, with 10 nucleotides matching TRBD2. The CDR3 consists of 18 residues. From germline, CDR1 is SGHRS and CDR2 YFSETQ. Germline trimming cut 1 base from V and 3 bases from J; bases unmatched to any gene: 12. The CDR3 nucleotides are TGCGCCAGCAGCTTGCGATCAGGAGGACTAGCGGAGAAAGAGACCCAGTACTTC. It codes for CASSLRSGGLAEKETQYF.

This chain connects TRBV27 to TRBJ1-2; no definite D call. CDR3 length equals 12 residues. Between the trimmed V and J ends, which lost 4 bases and 0 bases, there was a span of 3 bases. The germline V gene encodes CDR1 MNHEY and CDR2 SMNVEV (reference sequence). The CDR3 loop reads CASSSSNYGYTF. The CDR3 DNA reads TGTGCCAGCAGTTCATCTAACTATGGCTACACCTTC.

V usage is TRBV7-2 and J usage is TRBJ1-4; D is unresolved. V was cut by 5 bases and J by 8 bases, with 18 bases left in between. Looked up from germline, CDR1 is SGHTA and CDR2 is FQGNSA. The CDR3 length is 15 residues. In DNA form, the CDR3 reads TGTGCCAGCAGCCCCTCGGGGATTTGGTACGAAAAACTGTTTTTT. Its protein is CASSPSGIWYEKLFF.